One T cell receptor beta chain is described in this entry. What it recognizes is unknown. This sample is drawn from a study of blood T cells in healthy people across ages. General observations from the study: Age advanced and TCR beta diversity per million T cells fell, roughly linearly.

PCR was performed a second time for about 6 to 12 cycles using a sample-barcoded 5' primer and a J-beta primer mix. Template switching added a 12-random-nucleotide identifier to every cDNA molecule. From each sample, at least 3 million paired-end reads containing CDR3 were obtained. One entry per CDR3 protein, called by TCRdb with MiXCR from the 5' RACE reads. The profile shows some 710,000 distinct CDR3 sequences, 22% of them singletons. The source of this sequence is a man aged 65-85 years in good health. The material sequenced was blood.

CDR3 in DNA: TGTGCCAGCAGTTTGGCTGGGCTGGGGAACACCGGGGAGCTGTTTTTT. It codes for CASSLAGLGNTGELFF. The J gene is TRBJ2-2, the V gene TRBV6-5; D remains ambiguous. The CDR3 has 16 residues. V lost 4 bases and J lost 1, with 13 bases in between. Germline V gene data show CDR1 as MNHEY and CDR2 as SVGAGI.